These 7 T cell receptor beta chains originate from one sample sequenced in a study of cytomegalovirus exposure and HLA in healthy donors. PCR involved 60 Vbeta and 13 Jbeta primers. The repertoire was sequenced with immunoSEQ multiplex PCR; TCRdb's copy has only in-frame clones and lacks some. The repertoire has tens of thousands of clones, roughly 80% of them found once; the top ten carry approximately 2.3%. The sample taken for sequencing was PBMCs. These TCRs come from a man aged 18 to 30 in good health and CMV-seronegative.

V gene TRBV28 combines with J gene TRBJ2-7; 13 nucleotides agree with TRBD2. CDR3 size: 18 residues. The germline CDR1 and CDR2 sequences are MDHEN and SYDVKM. V trimming: 7 bases; J trimming: 3 bases; junction bases outside the gene matches: 15. The CDR3 sequence is CASTPIGTSGMNNYEQYF. The CDR3 DNA follows: TGTGCCAGCACCCCAATCGGGACTAGCGGGATGAACAACTACGAGCAGTACTTC.

The genes are TRBV2 and TRBJ1-3, with D perhaps matching TRBD1 (5 bases). Looked up from germline, CDR1 is SNHLY and CDR2 is FYNNEI. The length of the CDR3 is 13 residues. V was pared by 8 bases and J by 4 bases, with 12 bases between. Here the CDR3 DNA reads TGTGCCAGCGGAGGGACTGGAGGAAACACCATATATTTT. Its protein product is CASGGTGGNTIYF.

V gene TRBV6-1 combines with J gene TRBJ2-7; D unclear. CDR1 and CDR2 from the germline V gene are MNHNS and SASEGT. The CDR3 covers 14 residues. Trimming took 2 bases from V and 0 from J, leaving 8 bases between them. The CDR3 DNA reads as TGTGCCAGCAGTGAACCGAGCGACTCCTACGAGCAGTACTTC. Translating it yields CASSEPSDSYEQYF.

This clone was seen once. The V call is TRBV9, the J call TRBJ2-3; 9 bases fit TRBD2. The V and J ends lost 4 bases and 5 bases, in that order; junction bases with no gene match: 8. The germline V gene encodes CDR1 SGDLS and CDR2 YYNGEE. CDR3 length: 15 residues. CDR3 sequence: CASSSLAGLGDTQYF. The CDR3, as DNA: TGTGCCAGCAGCAGTCTAGCGGGATTAGGAGATACGCAGTATTTT.

On this clone: One end of the junction is discordant with germline, which a read error may explain. The chain uses TRBV30 and TRBJ1-5; 10 positions match TRBD1. Germline CDR1 GTSNPN, CDR2 SVGIG (reference sequence). This CDR3 contains 14 residues. This CDR3 reads CDWNRQGANQPQHF. The CDR3 region has the DNA TGTGACTGGAACCGACAGGGGGCGAATCAGCCCCAGCATTTT.

The V call is TRBV30, the J call TRBJ1-4; D gene unclear. Germline V gene data show CDR1 as GTSNPN and CDR2 as SVGIG (reference sequence). V was clipped by 0 bases and J by 13 bases, with 9 bases between them. This CDR3 has 11 residues. CDR3 in DNA: TGTGCCTGGAGTGTACTGGAGGGACTGTTTTTT. Its translation is CAWSVLEGLFF.

V gene TRBV5-1 combines with J gene TRBJ1-1; TRBD1 agrees at 8 bases. Looked up from germline, CDR1 is SGHRS and CDR2 is YFSETQ. The V segment lost 5 bases and the J segment 8 bases; nucleotides outside the gene matches: 11. This CDR3 spans 14 amino acids. In nucleotides, the CDR3 is TGCGCCAGCAGTCGGCAGGGGGCGGGCGCGGAAGCTTTCTTT. Protein: CASSRQGAGAEAFF. Supplemented by reference TRBV5-1 and TRBJ1-1, the full variable domain reads KAGVTQTPRYLIKTRGQQVTLSCSPISGHRSVSWYQQTPGQGLQFLFEYFSETQRNKGNFPGRFSGRQFSNSRSEMNVSTLELGDSALYLCASSRQGAGAEAFFGQGTRLTVV.